This T cell receptor beta chain is from a study of shared clonotypes between healthy human individuals. Looked up from germline, CDR1 is SGHTA and CDR2 is FQGNSA. V dropped 5 bases and J dropped 5; count of bases not matched to a gene: 20. The CDR3 loop spans 18 amino acids. A remark on this clone: What it binds is unknown.

Each sorted subset replicate got 200 ng genomic DNA, around 29,000 genomes. Repertoires were generated with immunoSEQ multiplex PCR, while TCRdb's copy carries only in-frame clones and drops some. The table shows approximately 530,000 clones, with 90% to 97% occurring only once. Findings of the study overall: For sorted subsets, rarefaction showed incomplete sequencing despite large depth.

This TCR came from a woman aged 25 to 39 in good health. The source material was naive CD4+ T cells sorted from blood. Subset in this sample: CD45RA+ positively selected. The gene calls are TRBV7-2 and TRBJ2-5; 7 nucleotides agree with TRBD1. The CDR3 region has the DNA TGTGCCAGCAGCCAGACCCTATCGACCCACAAGACAGGGGAGACCCAGTACTTC. Translated: CASSQTLSTHKTGETQYF.